The 10 T cell receptor beta chains below were found in one sample sequenced in a study of early T cells in non-severe SARS-CoV-2 infection. TCRdb re-analysed the 5' RACE reads in MiXCR, keeping a single row per CDR3 protein. The repertoire holds 70,000 or so distinct CDR3 sequences, roughly an eighth seen once, with roughly 1.2% in the top ten. Sequencing was done on a sample of whole blood. These receptors all come from an adult who was a healthcare worker with PCR-confirmed SARS-CoV-2 infection or an uninfected control (not recorded which).

This clonotype was observed many times. The chain couples TRBV6-2 or TRBV6-3 to TRBJ2-3; D is possibly TRBD2 (6 bases). CDR3 length: 15 residues. Trimming stripped 7 bases from V and 0 bases from J, with 14 bases between. Germline CDR1 and CDR2: MNHEY and SVGEGT. The CDR3 nucleotides read TGTGCCAGCAACGGGGGAGAGACCAGCACAGATACGCAGTATTTT. Translating it yields CASNGGETSTDTQYF.

Concerning this clonotype itself: This sequence may be a read error, since a much larger clone differs from it by one base. The chain has TRBV19 and TRBJ2-2; D is possibly TRBD1 (6 bases). This CDR3 is built from 13 residues. Germline assignment: CDR1 LNHDA and CDR2 SQIVND (reference sequence). The CDR3 loop reads CASRTVNTWELFF. The CDR3 DNA follows: TGTGCCAGTCGGACAGTAAACACCTGGGAGCTGTTTTTT.

This clonotype was seen ten or more times. The rearrangement joins TRBV29-1 to TRBJ2-3; 8 nucleotides match TRBD1. This CDR3 is built from 15 residues. V trimming: 6 bases; J trimming: 2 bases; junction bases outside the gene matches: 10. Looked up from germline, CDR1 is SQVTM and CDR2 is ANQGSEA. The CDR3 sequence is CSVPGQGRVTDTQYF. In DNA form, the CDR3 reads TGCAGCGTCCCCGGACAGGGAAGGGTCACAGATACGCAGTATTTT.

This clonotype has a handful of counts. J is TRBJ2-7 and V is TRBV3-1; TRBD1 agrees at 9 bases. Trimming took 6 bases from V and 2 from J; bases not matched to a gene: 2. Germline CDR1 LGHDT, CDR2 YNNKEL (reference sequence). The CDR3 length is 13 residues. CDR3 in DNA: TGTGCCAGCAGTCGACAGGGGGCCTACGAGCAGTACTTC. It is translated as CASSRQGAYEQYF.

This clonotype was detected only a few times. The chain employs TRBV6-5 and TRBJ2-6; TRBD2 matches at 7 bases. From germline, CDR1 is MNHEY and CDR2 SVGAGI. The CDR3 consists of 17 residues. Unmatched junction bases numbered 6, after V lost 4 bases and J lost 0 bases. The CDR3 DNA follows: TGTGCCAGCAGTTGGGCTAGCGGTAACTCTGGGGCCAACGTCCTGACTTTC. Its protein is CASSWASGNSGANVLTF.

This clonotype was counted many times. The chain carries TRBV9 and TRBJ2-2, with 8 nucleotides matching TRBD2. J was trimmed by 7 bases and V by 3 bases; bases with no gene match: 8. This CDR3 contains 15 residues. In germline, CDR1 is SGDLS, CDR2 YYNGEE. CDR3 bases: TGTGCCAGCAGCGAGGAAGCGGGGGTGGGCGGGGAGCTGTTTTTT. Translated: CASSEEAGVGGELFF.

This clonotype appeared many times. The V and J genes are TRBV29-1 and TRBJ2-5, with 11 nucleotides matching TRBD2. With V trimmed by 6 bases and J by 3 bases, 12 bases remained unmatched. CDR3 length: 16 amino acids. Germline V gives CDR1 SQVTM, CDR2 ANQGSEA. Here the CDR3 DNA reads TGCAGCGTAACTTATAGCGGGAGGGCCGGAAAAGAGACCCAGTACTTC. Protein product: CSVTYSGRAGKETQYF.

This clonotype was seen repeatedly, ten times or more. The rearrangement links TRBV7-2 to TRBJ2-1; 7 bases match TRBD2. CDR1 is SGHTA and CDR2 is FQGNSA in the germline V gene. The J segment lost 6 bases and the V segment lost 1 base, leaving 3 bases of the junction unmatched. The CDR3 consists of 14 residues. DNA for the CDR3: TGTGCCAGCAGCTTAGGCGGGAGTGGCAATGAGCAGTTCTTC. Encoded protein: CASSLGGSGNEQFF.

This clonotype has a count of ten or more. The genes are TRBV4-3 and TRBJ1-1, with TRBD1 matching over 9 bases. In germline, CDR1 is LGHNA, CDR2 YSLEER. The CDR3 extends over 15 amino acids. V shed 3 bases and J 3 bases; nucleotides not matched to a gene: 5. The CDR3 is CASSQNRGRHTEAFF. DNA of the CDR3: TGCGCCAGCAGCCAGAACAGGGGGCGTCACACTGAAGCTTTCTTT.

There are many counts of this clonotype. The rearrangement links TRBV18 to TRBJ1-1; D not certain. CDR3 length equals 13 residues. Germline V gene data show CDR1 as KGHSH and CDR2 as LQKENI. V lost 2 bases and J 1 base, leaving 5 bases between the germline ends. The CDR3 spells CASSPIGNTEAFF. The CDR3 bases are TGTGCCAGCTCACCAATAGGGAACACTGAAGCTTTCTTT.